This T cell receptor beta chain was observed in a study of T cells in Graves' hyperthyroidism and ophthalmopathy. This CDR3 has 17 amino acids. V was trimmed by 2 bases and J by 1 base, leaving 19 bases between them. CDR1 is DFQATT, CDR2 SNEGSKA, per germline (reference sequence). Amplification targeted TCR beta CDR3 regions from RNA transcripts. HTBI primers drove first-round RT-PCR of the TCR CDR3. TCRdb called the multiplex PCR reads again in MiXCR, with one record for every CDR3 protein. The data show around 270,000 distinct CDR3 sequences, around a fifth seen once. Study results and caveats: Blood shared most expanded thyroid clonotypes above 0.001.

This clonotype was counted many times. Its matching antigen is unknown. Sequences were obtained from blood. This clonotype was sampled from a man between 50 and 59 years old with Graves' ophthalmopathy. The chain combines TRBV20-1 with TRBJ2-3; perhaps TRBD2 as D (6 bases). CDR3 region: CSARPPWGVSGTDTQYF. The CDR3 DNA follows: TGCAGTGCTAGACCCCCCTGGGGGGTTTCGGGCACAGATACGCAGTATTTT.